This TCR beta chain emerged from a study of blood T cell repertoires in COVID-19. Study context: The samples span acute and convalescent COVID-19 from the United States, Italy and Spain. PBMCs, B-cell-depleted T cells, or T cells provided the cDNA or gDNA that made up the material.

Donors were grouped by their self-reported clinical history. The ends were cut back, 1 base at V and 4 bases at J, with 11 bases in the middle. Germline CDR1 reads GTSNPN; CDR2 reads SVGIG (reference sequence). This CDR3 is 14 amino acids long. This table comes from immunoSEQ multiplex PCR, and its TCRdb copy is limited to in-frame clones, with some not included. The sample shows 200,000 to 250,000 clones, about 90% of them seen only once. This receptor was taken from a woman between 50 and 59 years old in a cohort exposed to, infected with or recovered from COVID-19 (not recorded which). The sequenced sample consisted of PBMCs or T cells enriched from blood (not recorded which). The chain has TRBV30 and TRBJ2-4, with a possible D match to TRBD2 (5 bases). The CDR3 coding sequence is TGTGCCTGGAGTGCCCTCGGGGAGAAAAACATTCAGTACTTC. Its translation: CAWSALGEKNIQYF. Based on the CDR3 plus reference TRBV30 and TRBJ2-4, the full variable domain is SQTIHQWPATLVQPVGSPLSLECTVEGTSNPNLYWYRQAAGRGLQLLFYSVGIGQISSEVPQNLSASRPQDRQFILSSKKLLLSDSGFYLCAWSALGEKNIQYFGAGTRLSVL.